This passage covers 10 T cell receptor beta chains from one sample sequenced in a study of T-cell memory formation after mild COVID-19. TCRdb called the 5' RACE reads again in MiXCR, with one record for every CDR3 protein. The sample holds approximately 240,000 distinct CDR3 sequences, roughly 15% seen once. Sequenced: PBMCs or a T cell subset sorted from them (not recorded which). The receptors shown here come from a man younger than 35 who had mild COVID-19 (a few samples of this study predate the infection). Cell type and time point are not known.

Only a few counts were recorded for this clonotype. This rearrangement joins TRBV6-5 to TRBJ2-5; 9 bases map to TRBD2. This CDR3 is built from 15 residues. CDR1 is MNHEY and CDR2 is SVGAGI in the germline V gene. With 0 bases clipped from V and 10 bases from J, the junction kept 9 bases outside the gene matches. This CDR3 is CASSYSKGLAMIQYF. The CDR3 nucleotides are TGTGCCAGCAGTTACTCGAAAGGACTAGCGATGATCCAGTACTTC.

The rearrangement uses TRBV14 and TRBJ2-5, with 7 bases that match TRBD2. Germline-derived CDR1 and CDR2 are SGHDN and FVKESK. The CDR3 totals 14 residues. J lost 5 bases, V lost 1 base, and 4 bases had no gene match. CDR3 protein: CASSQALGRETQYF. The CDR3 DNA sequence: TGTGCCAGCAGCCAAGCCCTCGGGAGGGAGACCCAGTACTTC.

The J gene is TRBJ2-3, the V gene TRBV6-2 or TRBV6-3; 8 bases are shared with TRBD2. Germline CDR1 and CDR2: MNHEY and SVGEGT. J lost 0 bases, V lost 2 bases, and 10 bases had no gene match. This CDR3 is built from 18 residues. The CDR3 DNA sequence: TGTGCCAGCAGTTACATCCGAAAAGCGGGGGAGAGCACAGATACGCAGTATTTT. Translation: CASSYIRKAGESTDTQYF.

The chain links TRBV4-1 to TRBJ2-4; D not resolved. The CDR3 has 14 residues. V shed 7 bases and J shed 0 bases, with 10 bases lying between them. Germline CDR1 and CDR2: MGHRA and YSYEKL. CDR3: CASIELLAKNIQYF. CDR3 nucleotide sequence: TGCGCCAGCATCGAGCTTTTAGCCAAAAACATTCAGTACTTC.

This clonotype was observed many times. This rearrangement joins TRBV5-1 to TRBJ1-2; TRBD1 might be the D (5 bases). The V gene's germline CDR1 is SGHRS and CDR2 YFSETQ. The CDR3 extends over 14 amino acids. V was clipped by 3 bases and J by 4 bases, with 13 bases between them. The CDR3 loop is CASSSGDRSYGYTF. As DNA, the CDR3 is TGCGCCAGCAGCTCCGGAGACAGATCCTATGGCTACACCTTC.

The chain carries TRBV29-1 and TRBJ2-3; D possibly corresponds to TRBD1 (5 bases). The CDR3 loop spans 15 amino acids. Trimming removed 3 bases at V and 2 bases at J, with 15 bases between. CDR1 is SQVTM, CDR2 ANQGSEA, per germline. This CDR3 is CSVEGYRGATDTQYF. CDR3 DNA sequence: TGCAGCGTTGAGGGCTACCGTGGGGCCACAGATACGCAGTATTTT.

The J gene is TRBJ2-3, the V gene TRBV11-2; 8 nucleotides align to TRBD2. This CDR3 contains 18 residues. CDR1 is SGHAT, CDR2 FQNNGV, per germline. V gave up 2 bases and J gave up 0 bases; unmatched junction bases: 10. The CDR3 sequence is CASSLRTAGATSTDTQYF. The CDR3, as DNA: TGTGCCAGCAGCTTACGTACAGCGGGGGCCACTAGCACAGATACGCAGTATTTT.

The rearrangement uses TRBV5-6 and TRBJ2-1, with a possible D match to TRBD2 (6 bases). Germline V gene lookup returns CDR1 SGHDT and CDR2 YYEEEE. CDR3 length equals 15 residues. The V and J ends lost 4 bases and 2 bases respectively, with 13 bases between them. CDR3 coding DNA: TGTGCCAGCAGCATGGGCGGGAAAGCCTACAATGAGCAGTTCTTC. This gives the protein CASSMGGKAYNEQFF.

This clonotype was found a few times. The rearrangement uses TRBV6-2 or TRBV6-3 and TRBJ1-1; TRBD1 aligns across 11 bases. The CDR3 covers 16 residues. CDR1 and CDR2 (germline): MNHEY, SVGEGT. Trimming at V came to 6 bases and at J to 4 bases, leaving 10 bases not matched to a gene. Here the CDR3 DNA reads TGTGCCAGCAGATATCTAAGGACAGGGGGCTCCACTGAAGCTTTCTTT. Translation gives CASRYLRTGGSTEAFF.

This clonotype was picked up a small number of times. V gene TRBV6-6 combines with J gene TRBJ1-5, with D possibly matching TRBD1 (5 bases). Trimming cost V 0 bases and J 4 bases, with 7 bases left between them. This CDR3 spans 14 amino acids. Per the germline V gene, CDR1 is MNHNY and CDR2 is SVGAGI (reference sequence). This CDR3 is CASSYSGENQPQHF. The CDR3 nucleotides read TGTGCCAGCAGTTACTCGGGGGAAAATCAGCCCCAGCATTTT.